The rows below give T cell receptor beta chains drawn from one sample of a study of beta chain features in type 1 diabetes. The protocol was immunoSEQ multiplex PCR, while the TCRdb copy is restricted to in-frame clones and leaves out a portion. The profile shows 100,000 to 150,000 clones, around 9% of them singletons. The sequenced sample was central memory CD4+ T cells from blood. These receptors originate from a man younger than 45 with type 1 diabetes. CDR3s include the opening cysteine and the closing phenylalanine or tryptophan. Fields, in order: clone size, J gene, D gene, V gene, CDR3 DNA, CDR3 protein. D genes are given only for firm matches. Not every row has a clone size; where given, it reads once, few, many or a size class.

>-|TRBJ2-7|TRBD1|TRBV2
TGTGCCAGCCTCAGGGGGCTGAGCTCCTACGAGCAGTACTTC
CASLRGLSSYEQYF
>few|TRBJ1-2|-|TRBV29-1
TGCAGCGTTGAAGAAGGTGGGGGGGGCTACACCTTC
CSVEEGGGGYTF
>once|TRBJ2-3|TRBD2|TRBV6-5
TGTGCCAGCAGGCAGACGGGAGGGACAGATACGCAGTATTTT
CASRQTGGTDTQYF
>-|TRBJ1-5|TRBD1|TRBV29-1
TGCAGCGCGGGTAGCGGGACAGTCCGGGGGAATCAGCCCCAGCATTTT
CSAGSGTVRGNQPQHF
>-|TRBJ1-2|-|TRBV18
TGTGCCAGCTCACCCGGTCGGGAATCTGGCTATGGCTACACCTTC
CASSPGRESGYGYTF
>many|TRBJ1-6|-|TRBV4-3
TGCGCCAGCAGATTCGGACAGTCAGGTTCACCCCTCCACTTT
CASRFGQSGSPLHF
>-|TRBJ1-1|-|TRBV14
TGTGCCAGCAGCCAACAGGGATTTACTGAAGCTTTCTTT
CASSQQGFTEAFF
>-|TRBJ1-5|-|TRBV30
TGTGCCTGGAGCAATCAGGGGTATCAGCCCCAGCATTTT
CAWSNQGYQPQHF
>-|TRBJ2-1|TRBD2|TRBV28
TGTGCCAGCAGTTTAGCGGGGGTAGGCAATGAGCAGTTCTTC
CASSLAGVGNEQFF
>few|TRBJ2-1|TRBD2|TRBV28
TGTGCCAGCGTACCTCCGGGACTAGCCTTTGAGCAGTTCTTC
CASVPPGLAFEQFF
>few|TRBJ1-6|-|TRBV14
TGTGCCAGCAGCCAAGCCAGTAATTCACCCCTCCACTTT
CASSQASNSPLHF
>-|TRBJ2-2|-|TRBV5-1
TGCGCCAGCAGCCTAGGAGTTACGAACACCGGGGAGCTGTTTTTT
CASSLGVTNTGELFF
>-|TRBJ2-5|TRBD2|TRBV7-7
TGTGCTAGCAGCCAGAGCGGGGGGCCCGGAGAGACCCAGTACTTC
CASSQSGGPGETQYF
>-|TRBJ2-7|-|TRBV7-2
TGTGCCAGCAGCTTCGACAGGCAGGGCAACGAGCAGTACTTC
CASSFDRQGNEQYF
>-|TRBJ2-3|-|TRBV4-2
TGTGCCAGCAGCCAGGATCCTCGGGGGAGAGGCACAGATACGCAGTATTTT
CASSQDPRGRGTDTQYF
>-|TRBJ2-5|-|TRBV5-4
TGTGCCAGCAGCGCACGACAGGAACCTGGGGAGACCCAGTACTTC
CASSARQEPGETQYF
>-|TRBJ2-3|TRBD2|TRBV13
TGTGCCAGCAGCCCGGGGGGTGGCACAGATACGCAGTATTTT
CASSPGGGTDTQYF
>-|TRBJ2-3|TRBD2|TRBV7-9
TGTGCCAGCAGCTCGGGACTAGCCGGATCCACAGATACGCAGTATTTT
CASSSGLAGSTDTQYF
>few|TRBJ1-6|TRBD1|TRBV4-3
TGCGCCAGCAGCCAAGAATACAGGGGGCGTTCACCCCTCCACTTT
CASSQEYRGRSPLHF
>-|TRBJ2-4|-|TRBV15
TGTGCCACCAGCAGAGATGGGGGCGCGGCCAAAAACATTCAGTACTTC
CATSRDGGAAKNIQYF
>few|TRBJ2-7|TRBD2|TRBV5-6
TGTGCCAGCAGCGGATGGGGACTAGTGGCCGAGCAGTACTTC
CASSGWGLVAEQYF
>-|TRBJ2-7|-|TRBV30
TGTGCCTGGAGTACGGGGGGCGATGAGCAGTACTTC
CAWSTGGDEQYF
>few|TRBJ2-3|-|TRBV18
TGTGCCAGCTCCCCCAGTTATGTCACAGATACGCAGTATTTT
CASSPSYVTDTQYF
>-|TRBJ1-5|-|TRBV7-2
TGTGCCAGCAGCTTAGCTGCGGGGGGAAATCAGCCCCAGCATTTT
CASSLAAGGNQPQHF
>many|TRBJ2-1|TRBD2|TRBV5-4
TGTGCCAGCAGCCCAACTAGCGCCCTCTACAATGAGCAGTTCTTC
CASSPTSALYNEQFF
>-|TRBJ2-5|TRBD1|TRBV4-2
TGTGCCAGCAGCCAAGGCCCAGGGGGCGGGGAGACCCAGTACTTC
CASSQGPGGGETQYF
>few|TRBJ2-2|TRBD1|TRBV2
TGTGCCAGCAGCCAGACAGGGGCCGACACCGGGGAGCTGTTTTTT
CASSQTGADTGELFF
>few|TRBJ2-5|-|TRBV7-9
TGTGCCAGCAGCTTAAGTCAGTCGGCCAGAGGAGAGACCCAGTACTTC
CASSLSQSARGETQYF
>-|TRBJ2-1|-|TRBV21-1
TGTGCCTCAGGGGACAATGAGCAGTTCTTC
CASGDNEQFF
>-|TRBJ2-5|TRBD2|TRBV7-2
TGTGCCAGCACCGGAAGGGGGACTAGCGGGGGCTCCCAAGAGACCCAGTACTTC
CASTGRGTSGGSQETQYF
>few|TRBJ2-1|-|TRBV5-1
TGCGCCAGCAGCTTGGGCGGGGTCGATGAGCAGTTCTTC
CASSLGGVDEQFF
>-|TRBJ1-1|-|TRBV13
TGTGCCAGCAGCCCCAGGGGCTGGGTCACTGAAGCTTTCTTT
CASSPRGWVTEAFF
>few|TRBJ2-7|TRBD1|TRBV18
TGTGCCAGCTCACCAACGGGACAGGGGAGGAACGAGCAGTACTTC
CASSPTGQGRNEQYF
>-|TRBJ2-2|-|TRBV7-9
TGTGCCAGCAGCCACGGACAGCACACCGGGGAGCTGTTTTTT
CASSHGQHTGELFF
>few|TRBJ1-5|-|TRBV4-2
TGTGCCAGCAGCCAAGATCAGCGGGGCTGGGAGCCCCAGCATTTT
CASSQDQRGWEPQHF
>few|TRBJ2-5|TRBD1|TRBV18
TGTGCCAGCTCGGTCAACCGGGACAGTGAAGAGACCCAGTACTTC
CASSVNRDSEETQYF
>-|TRBJ2-1|-|TRBV9
TGTGCCAGCAGCCCGCGCGAGAGGTCCTACAATGAGCAGTTCTTC
CASSPRERSYNEQFF